These 8 T cell receptor beta chains were sequenced from one sample in a study of CD8 T cells in ankylosing spondylitis (dated by TCRdb to about 2017). No antigens are known for them. Results and caveats for the whole study, not just this receptor: A TCR beta motif made up of several highly homologous amino acid variants appeared to be characteristic of blood from ankylosing spondylitis patients.

Libraries were made using 5' RACE. This sample was sequenced with an Illumina HiSeq 2500. In-frame beta chains were kept once TCRdb had trimmed the public reads at Q25 with fastp and called clones with MiXCR. Rows merge per CDR3 protein into single entries with the most common DNA and genes. The sample profile shows 300,000 to 400,000 distinct CDR3 sequences; around 22% of them were found once. The ten largest account for about 15% of the sample. The sample consisted of blood, either unsorted or a sorted T cell fraction (not recorded which). These receptors were taken from a male donor with ankylosing spondylitis.

The J gene is TRBJ2-6, the V gene TRBV11-1, with TRBD1 matching over 9 bases. Germline CDR1 is SGHAT and CDR2 is FQDESV (reference sequence). J lost 4 bases, V lost 5 bases, and 12 bases had no gene match. The CDR3 spans 18 residues. This CDR3 is CASSRMLGTGTGANVLTF. Here the CDR3 DNA reads TGTGCCAGCAGCCGCATGTTGGGGACAGGGACAGGGGCCAACGTCCTGACTTTC.

V usage is TRBV3-1 and J usage is TRBJ2-2, with 9 bases matching TRBD2. Germline CDR1 and CDR2: LGHDT and YNNKEL (reference sequence). The CDR3 runs 14 residues. Unmatched junction bases numbered 5, after V lost 6 bases and J lost 6 bases. The CDR3 nucleotides are TGTGCCAGCAGGCATAGCGGGAGATCCGGGGAGCTGTTTTTT. As protein: CASRHSGRSGELFF.

V gene TRBV6-1 combines with J gene TRBJ2-2, with D perhaps matching TRBD1 (5 bases). The germline V and J ends were trimmed by 8 bases and 0 bases, with 7 bases remaining between them. Germline loops: CDR1 MNHNS, CDR2 SASEGT. The CDR3 sequence is 13 residues long. CDR3 sequence reads: CASGATNTGELFF. The CDR3 nucleotides read TGTGCCAGCGGGGCGACGAACACCGGGGAGCTGTTTTTT.

In this sample, this clonotype turned up many times. The chain uses TRBV28 and TRBJ2-1; D is ambiguous. Trimming stripped 2 bases from V and 0 bases from J, with 8 bases between. The CDR3 consists of 15 residues. The germline V gene has CDR1 MDHEN and CDR2 SYDVKM. CDR3 nucleotides: TGTGCCAGCAGTTTAGACTTCCGCTCCTACAATGAGCAGTTCTTC. Protein: CASSLDFRSYNEQFF. Full variable domain (rest looked up from reference TRBV28 and TRBJ2-1): DVKVTQSSRYLVKRTGEKVFLECVQDMDHENMFWYRQDPGLGLRLIYFSYDVKMKEKGDIPEGYSVSREKKERFSLILESASTNQTSMYLCASSLDFRSYNEQFFGPGTRLTVL.

This chain uses TRBV20-1 with TRBJ2-1; 7 bases match TRBD2. CDR3 length: 14 residues. The germline V gene encodes CDR1 DFQATT and CDR2 SNEGSKA (reference sequence). V lost 1 base and J lost 6; bases outside the gene matches: 6. The CDR3 loop reads CSARGKLAINEQFF. As DNA, the CDR3 is TGCAGTGCTAGAGGTAAACTAGCGATCAATGAGCAGTTCTTC.

J is TRBJ1-5 and V is TRBV20-1; D unresolved. Between the trimmed V and J ends, which lost 0 bases and 5 bases, there was a span of 20 bases. The germline V gene has CDR1 DFQATT and CDR2 SNEGSKA (reference sequence). The CDR3 loop spans 17 amino acids. CDR3 bases: TGCAGTGCTAGAGATAAAACACGGGGAGGTATTTATCAGCCCCAGCATTTT. Translated: CSARDKTRGGIYQPQHF.

This clonotype was recorded a few times. V usage is TRBV11-3 and J usage is TRBJ2-1; TRBD2 is a possible D gene (5 bases). V gave up 4 bases and J gave up 4 bases, with 11 bases separating them. Per the germline V gene, CDR1 is SGHNT and CDR2 is YENEEA. The CDR3 has 14 residues. The CDR3: CASSSLARYNEQFF. The CDR3 region has the DNA TGTGCCAGCAGCTCCTTAGCGAGATACAATGAGCAGTTCTTC. Full variable domain (outside the CDR3, taken from reference TRBV11-3 and TRBJ2-1): EAGVVQSPRYKIIEKKQPVAFWCNPISGHNTLYWYLQNLGQGPELLIRYENEEAVDDSQLPKDRFSAERLKGVDSTLKIQPAELGDSAVYLCASSSLARYNEQFFGPGTRLTVL.

The chain uses TRBV30 and TRBJ2-1; D gene ambiguous. Trimming removed 4 bases at V and 5 bases at J, with 12 bases between. This CDR3 region has 13 residues. Germline loops: CDR1 GTSNPN, CDR2 SVGIG (reference sequence). CDR3 nucleotide sequence: TGTGCCTGGACGCCGACTGACGACAATGAGCAGTTCTTC. Protein sequence: CAWTPTDDNEQFF.